The 10 T cell receptor beta chains presented below share a single source sample, sequenced in a study of STAT5B mutations in CD4+ large granular lymphocyte leukemia. The protocol was immunoSEQ multiplex PCR, while the TCRdb copy is restricted to in-frame clones and leaves out a portion. The sample has roughly 34,000 clones, more than 65% seen once. Material for sequencing was CD4+ T cells from blood buffy coats. These receptors were obtained from a human donor in good health.

The chain combines TRBV5-1 with TRBJ1-4; D is unresolved. With 0 bases removed from V and 8 bases from J, the gap between germline ends came to 14 bases. The V gene's germline CDR1 is SGHRS and CDR2 YFSETQ. The CDR3 length is 15 residues. The CDR3 spells CASSLDGSFAEKLFF. In nucleotides, the CDR3 is TGCGCCAGCAGCTTGGACGGCTCTTTCGCAGAAAAACTGTTTTTT.

In its sample, this clone was seen once. The V gene is TRBV2, the J gene TRBJ1-6; 8 bases align to TRBD1. V was clipped by 0 bases and J by 7 bases; unmatched bases: 8. This CDR3 is 17 amino acids long. CDR1 is SNHLY and CDR2 is FYNNEI in the germline V gene. CDR3 region: CASSEAQGAIGNSPLHF. The CDR3 DNA sequence: TGTGCCAGCAGTGAAGCGCAGGGGGCGATCGGGAATTCACCCCTCCACTTT. Combining the CDR3 with reference TRBV2 and TRBJ1-6 gives the whole variable domain EPEVTQTPSHQVTQMGQEVILRCVPISNHLYFYWYRQILGQKVEFLVSFYNNEISEKSEIFDDQFSVERPDGSNFTLKIRSTKLEDSAMYFCASSEAQGAIGNSPLHFGNGTRLTVT.

The table lists this clone with a count of one. The chain employs TRBV19 and TRBJ1-2, with 11 positions matching TRBD1. The CDR3 runs 13 residues. Per the germline V gene, CDR1 is LNHDA and CDR2 is SQIVND (reference sequence). J gave up 6 bases and V 7 bases, and 4 bases lay outside the gene matches. This CDR3 reads CASMDRGRHGYTF. CDR3 DNA: TGTGCCAGTATGGACAGGGGGCGTCATGGCTACACCTTC.

The chain's CDR3 is CASSLERTTTGELFF. The CDR3 DNA sequence: TGTGCCAGCAGCTTAGAAAGGACTACCACCGGGGAGCTGTTTTTT. The chain uses TRBV7-2 and TRBJ2-2, with a possible D match to TRBD2 (6 bases). The length of the CDR3 is 15 residues. CDR1 and CDR2 (germline): SGHTA, FQGNSA. V dropped 1 base and J dropped 4 bases, with 10 bases sitting between them.

The chain is built from TRBV19 and TRBJ1-5, with D unclear. The V end was cut by 4 bases, the J end by 5 bases, with 9 bases between. The CDR3 contains 13 residues. CDR1 and CDR2 from the germline V gene are LNHDA and SQIVND (reference sequence). Here the CDR3 reads CASSNLGDQPQHF. The CDR3 DNA reads TGTGCCAGTAGTAACCTGGGAGATCAGCCCCAGCATTTT.

V usage is TRBV19 and J usage is TRBJ1-2; unclear D gene. In germline, CDR1 is LNHDA, CDR2 SQIVND (reference sequence). The CDR3 covers 15 residues. V lost 0 bases to trimming and J lost 3 bases, with 11 bases between them. CDR3 nucleotide sequence: TGTGCCAGTAGTATAGAGAGCGGCGCCGACTATGGCTACACCTTC. Translated: CASSIESGADYGYTF.

The chain combines TRBV12-5 with TRBJ2-3; perhaps D is TRBD1 or TRBD2 (6 bases each). Deletions cut 6 bases from V and 6 bases from J, with 13 bases between. The CDR3 is made up of 13 amino acids. The germline V gene has CDR1 LGHNT and CDR2 FRNRAP. The CDR3 nucleotides are TGTGCTAGTGGCAGGGGACTCCGCGATACGCAGTATTTT. It translates to CASGRGLRDTQYF.

This chain joins TRBV9 and TRBJ2-5; D tentatively reads TRBD1 or TRBD2 (5 bases each). The V end was cut by 4 bases, the J end by 3 bases, with 10 bases between. The CDR3 sequence is 13 residues long. The germline CDR1 and CDR2 sequences are SGDLS and YYNGEE. CDR3 region: CASSSGTEETQYF. In nucleotides, the CDR3 is TGTGCCAGCAGCTCCGGGACGGAAGAGACCCAGTACTTC.

V and J are TRBV5-1 and TRBJ2-2, with unresolved D. The V gene lost 1 base and the J gene lost 1 base, with 8 bases spanning the gap. Germline loops: CDR1 SGHRS, CDR2 YFSETQ. The CDR3 has 15 residues. The CDR3 bases are TGCGCCAGCAGCTTGCCTTACATGAACACCGGGGAGCTGTTTTTT. Its translation: CASSLPYMNTGELFF. Together with reference TRBV5-1 and TRBJ2-2, the CDR3 gives the full variable domain: KAGVTQTPRYLIKTRGQQVTLSCSPISGHRSVSWYQQTPGQGLQFLFEYFSETQRNKGNFPGRFSGRQFSNSRSEMNVSTLELGDSALYLCASSLPYMNTGELFFGEGSRLTVL.

The V and J genes are TRBV5-1 and TRBJ2-2, with TRBD2 identical over 9 bases. This CDR3 is 16 amino acids long. Germline trimming cut 2 bases from V and 3 bases from J; bases unmatched to any gene: 5. CDR1 SGHRS and CDR2 YFSETQ come from the germline V gene. CDR3 coding DNA: TGCGCCAGCAGCTTCCTAGCGGGAATGGACACCGGGGAGCTGTTTTTT. Amino acid sequence: CASSFLAGMDTGELFF.